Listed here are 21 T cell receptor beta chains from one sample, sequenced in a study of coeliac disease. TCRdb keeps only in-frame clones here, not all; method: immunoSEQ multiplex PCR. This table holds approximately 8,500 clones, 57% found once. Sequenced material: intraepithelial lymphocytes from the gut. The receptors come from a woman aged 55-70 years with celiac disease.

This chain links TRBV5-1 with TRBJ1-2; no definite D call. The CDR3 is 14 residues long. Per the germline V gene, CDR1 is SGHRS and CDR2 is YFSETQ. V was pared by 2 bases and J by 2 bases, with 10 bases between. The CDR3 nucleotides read TGCGCCAGCAGCTTTACAGTAGGCAACTATGGCTACACCTTC. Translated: CASSFTVGNYGYTF. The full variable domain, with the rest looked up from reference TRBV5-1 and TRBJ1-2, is KAGVTQTPRYLIKTRGQQVTLSCSPISGHRSVSWYQQTPGQGLQFLFEYFSETQRNKGNFPGRFSGRQFSNSRSEMNVSTLELGDSALYLCASSFTVGNYGYTFGSGTRLTVV.

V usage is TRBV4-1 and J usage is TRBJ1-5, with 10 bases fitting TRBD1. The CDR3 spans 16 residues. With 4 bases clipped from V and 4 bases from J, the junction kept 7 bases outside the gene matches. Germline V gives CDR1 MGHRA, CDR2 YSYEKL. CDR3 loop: CASSLRTGGTNQPQHF. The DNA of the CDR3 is TGCGCCAGCAGCCTCAGGACAGGGGGAACAAATCAGCCCCAGCATTTT.

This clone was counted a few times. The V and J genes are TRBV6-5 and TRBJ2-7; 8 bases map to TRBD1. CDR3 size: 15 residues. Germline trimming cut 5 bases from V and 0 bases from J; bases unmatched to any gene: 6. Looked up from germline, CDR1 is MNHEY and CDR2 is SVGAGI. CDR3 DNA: TGTGCCAGCAGTAAGCCGACAGGGGACTCCTACGAGCAGTACTTC. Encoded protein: CASSKPTGDSYEQYF.

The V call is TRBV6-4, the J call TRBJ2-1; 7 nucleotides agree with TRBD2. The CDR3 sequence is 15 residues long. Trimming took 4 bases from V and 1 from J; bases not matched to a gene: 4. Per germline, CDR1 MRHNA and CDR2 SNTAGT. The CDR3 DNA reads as TGTGCCAGCAGTGCGGTGGGGGGGTCCTACAATGAGCAGTTCTTC. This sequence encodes CASSAVGGSYNEQFF.

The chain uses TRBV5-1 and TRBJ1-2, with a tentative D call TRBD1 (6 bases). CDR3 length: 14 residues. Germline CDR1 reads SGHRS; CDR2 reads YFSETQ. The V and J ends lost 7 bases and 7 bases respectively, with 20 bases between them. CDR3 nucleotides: TGCGCCAGCGGGGAGCGCGGACAGCTCCTTGGCTACACCTTC. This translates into CASGERGQLLGYTF.

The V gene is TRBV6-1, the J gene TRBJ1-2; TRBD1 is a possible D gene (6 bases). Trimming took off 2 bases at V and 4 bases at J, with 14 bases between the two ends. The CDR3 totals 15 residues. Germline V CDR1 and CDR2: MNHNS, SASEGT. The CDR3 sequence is CASSESQGITYGYTF. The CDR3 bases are TGTGCCAGCAGTGAATCACAGGGTATTACCTATGGCTACACCTTC.

CDR3 DNA: TGTGCCAGCAGCCTGGGACAGTTCCACACTGAAGCTTTCTTT. It encodes CASSLGQFHTEAFF. V gene TRBV7-9 combines with J gene TRBJ1-1; the match to TRBD1 covers 7 bases. The J segment lost 3 bases and the V segment lost 5 bases, leaving 6 bases of the junction unmatched. In germline, CDR1 is SEHNR, CDR2 FQNEAQ (reference sequence). CDR3 length equals 14 residues.

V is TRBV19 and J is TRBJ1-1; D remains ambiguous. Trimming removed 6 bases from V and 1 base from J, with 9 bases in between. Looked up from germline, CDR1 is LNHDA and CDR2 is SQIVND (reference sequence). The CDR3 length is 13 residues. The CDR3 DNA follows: TGTGCCAGTAGAACAACAGCGAACACTGAAGCTTTCTTT. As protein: CASRTTANTEAFF.

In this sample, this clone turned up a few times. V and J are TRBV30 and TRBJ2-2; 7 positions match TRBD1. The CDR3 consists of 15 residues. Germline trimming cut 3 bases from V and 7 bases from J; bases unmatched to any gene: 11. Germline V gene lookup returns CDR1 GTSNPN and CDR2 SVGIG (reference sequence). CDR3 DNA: TGTGCCTGGAGAGTCAGGGGGACATTTAGCGGGGAGCTGTTTTTT. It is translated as CAWRVRGTFSGELFF.

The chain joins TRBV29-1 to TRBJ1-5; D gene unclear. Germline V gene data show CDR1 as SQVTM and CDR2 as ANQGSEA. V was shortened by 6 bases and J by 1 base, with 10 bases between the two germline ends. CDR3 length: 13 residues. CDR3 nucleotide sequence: TGCAGCGTCCCTGAACTCAGCAATCAGCCCCAGCATTTT. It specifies CSVPELSNQPQHF.

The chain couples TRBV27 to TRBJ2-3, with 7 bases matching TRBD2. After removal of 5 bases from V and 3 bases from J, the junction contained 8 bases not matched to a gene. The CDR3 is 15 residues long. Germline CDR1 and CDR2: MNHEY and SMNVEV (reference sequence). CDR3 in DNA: TGTGCCAGCAGTGAGGGCGGGAGAGGGACAGATACGCAGTATTTT. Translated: CASSEGGRGTDTQYF.

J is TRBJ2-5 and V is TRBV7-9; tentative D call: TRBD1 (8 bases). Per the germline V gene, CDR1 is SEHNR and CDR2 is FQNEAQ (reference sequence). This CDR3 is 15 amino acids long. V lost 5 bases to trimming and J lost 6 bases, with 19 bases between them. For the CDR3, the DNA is TGTGCCAGCAGCCGTCCGGACAGGGAGGGGAAGACCCAGTACTTC. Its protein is CASSRPDREGKTQYF. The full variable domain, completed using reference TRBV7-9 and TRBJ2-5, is DTGVSQNPRHKITKRGQNVTFRCDPISEHNRLYWYRQTLGQGPEFLTYFQNEAQLEKSRLLSDRFSAERPKGSFSTLEIQRTEQGDSAMYLCASSRPDREGKTQYFGPGTRLLVL.

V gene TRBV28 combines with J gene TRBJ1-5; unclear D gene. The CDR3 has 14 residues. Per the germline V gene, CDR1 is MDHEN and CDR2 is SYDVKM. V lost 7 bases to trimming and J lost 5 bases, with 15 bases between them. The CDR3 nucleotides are TGTGCCAGCACCCCTCGACACCTCCATCAGCCCCAGCATTTT. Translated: CASTPRHLHQPQHF.

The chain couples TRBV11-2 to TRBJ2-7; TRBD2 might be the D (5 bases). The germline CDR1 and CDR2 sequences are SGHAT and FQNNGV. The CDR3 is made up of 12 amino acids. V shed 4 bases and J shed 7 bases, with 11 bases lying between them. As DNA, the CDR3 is TGTGCCAGCAGCTCCCTGAGGGAGGAGCAGTACTTC. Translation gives CASSSLREEQYF. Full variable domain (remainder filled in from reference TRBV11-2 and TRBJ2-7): EAGVAQSPRYKIIEKRQSVAFWCNPISGHATLYWYQQILGQGPKLLIQFQNNGVVDDSQLPKDRFSAERLKGVDSTLKIQPAKLEDSAVYLCASSSLREEQYFGPGTRLTVT.

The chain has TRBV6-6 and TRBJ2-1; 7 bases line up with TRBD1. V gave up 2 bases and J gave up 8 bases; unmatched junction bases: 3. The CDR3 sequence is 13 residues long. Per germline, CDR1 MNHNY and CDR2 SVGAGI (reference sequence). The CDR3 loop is CASSYGTVDEQFF. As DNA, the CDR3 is TGTGCCAGCAGTTACGGGACAGTCGATGAGCAGTTCTTC.

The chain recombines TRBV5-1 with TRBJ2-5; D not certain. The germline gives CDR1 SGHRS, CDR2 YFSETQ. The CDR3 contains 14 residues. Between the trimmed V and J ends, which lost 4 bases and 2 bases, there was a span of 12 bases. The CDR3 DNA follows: TGCGCCAGCAGCCCCCTACAGAGACAAGAGACCCAGTACTTC. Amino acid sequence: CASSPLQRQETQYF.

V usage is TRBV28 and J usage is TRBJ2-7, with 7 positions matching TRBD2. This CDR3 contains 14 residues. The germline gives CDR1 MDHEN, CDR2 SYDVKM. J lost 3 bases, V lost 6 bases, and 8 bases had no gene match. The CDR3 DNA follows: TGTGCCAGCAGCCGGATGGGAGGGCACTACGAGCAGTACTTC. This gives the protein CASSRMGGHYEQYF.

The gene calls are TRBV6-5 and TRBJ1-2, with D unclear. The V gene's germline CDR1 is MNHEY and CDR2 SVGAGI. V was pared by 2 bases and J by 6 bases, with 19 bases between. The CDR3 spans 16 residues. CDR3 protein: CASSYTAYSNAHGYTF. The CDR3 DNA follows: TGTGCCAGCAGTTACACGGCTTACAGTAACGCCCATGGCTACACCTTC.

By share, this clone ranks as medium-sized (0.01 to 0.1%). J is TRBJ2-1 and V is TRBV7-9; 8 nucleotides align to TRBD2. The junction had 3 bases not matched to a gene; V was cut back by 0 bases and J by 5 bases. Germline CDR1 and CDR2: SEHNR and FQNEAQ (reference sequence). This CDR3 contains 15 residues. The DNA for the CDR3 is TGTGCCAGCAGCTTAGCGAGCGGGAGCCACAATGAGCAGTTCTTC. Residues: CASSLASGSHNEQFF.

The CDR3 is CAKQTLGTEAFF. The CDR3 DNA reads as TGTGCCAAACAGACCCTGGGCACTGAAGCTTTCTTT. V is TRBV2 and J is TRBJ1-1; D ambiguous. In germline, CDR1 is SNHLY, CDR2 FYNNEI. V gave up 10 bases and J gave up 4 bases, with 13 bases separating them. CDR3 length: 12 amino acids.

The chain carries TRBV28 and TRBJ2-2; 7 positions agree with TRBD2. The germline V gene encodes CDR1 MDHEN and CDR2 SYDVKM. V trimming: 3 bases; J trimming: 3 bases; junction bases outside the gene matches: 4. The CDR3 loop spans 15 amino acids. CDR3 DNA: TGTGCCAGCAGTTTCGGGGGAGGGGACACCGGGGAGCTGTTTTTT. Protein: CASSFGGGDTGELFF.